Listed below are T cell receptor beta chains from one sample, sequenced in a study of lymphopenia after photon versus proton radiotherapy. Here immunoSEQ multiplex PCR was the method, and the copy in TCRdb shows in-frame clones only, minus some. The sample holds some 30,000 clones, around 94% seen once. Sequencing used peripheral blood, obtained from a patient treated with photon-based radiotherapy. The source is a woman aged 50 to 65 with cholangiocarcinoma. Both conserved end residues are trimmed from each CDR3. Fields, in order: J gene, V gene, CDR3 protein.

TRBJ2-4 TRBV7-2 ASSLGRTGVYIQY
TRBJ2-3 TRBV5-1 ASSPGLAVTTDTQY
TRBJ2-7 TRBV11-2 ASSSPGALPPNEQY
TRBJ1-1 TRBV7-8 ASTARLPMNTEAF
TRBJ1-6 TRBV7-2 ASSFEGSSYNSPLH
TRBJ1-2 TRBV27 ASSARDRVGGYT
TRBJ1-2 TRBV5-4 ASRRTGGKGYT
TRBJ2-1 TRBV5-4 ASSGIPGQGYNEQF
TRBJ1-2 TRBV11-2 ASSLVRGWAYGYT
TRBJ1-5 TRBV18 ASSPRDSNQPQH
TRBJ1-2 TRBV7-6 ASSFTTANYGYT
TRBJ2-3 TRBV7-2 ASSLSEDTQY
TRBJ1-2 TRBV7-2 ASSPAGTGGGYT
TRBJ1-2 TRBV30 AWSARTHYGYT
TRBJ2-5 TRBV19 ASSLAGVQETQY
TRBJ2-6 TRBV2 ASKDRTYSTLAANVLT
TRBJ1-4 TRBV14 ASSQGGSELFREKLF
TRBJ2-7 TRBV6-6 ASNPGGRSYEQY
TRBJ2-1 TRBV5-4 ASRPTSGSNEQF
TRBJ1-2 TRBV4-1 ASSQRQGMAYGYT
TRBJ1-4 TRBV5-6 ASSRGTVREKLF
TRBJ2-1 TRBV6-1 ASSVTGNMGEQF
TRBJ1-5 TRBV19 ASSIAGHNQPQH
TRBJ1-4 TRBV5-5 ASTGGLRTNEKLF
TRBJ1-5 TRBV7-9 ASSLQGAYQPQH
TRBJ1-1 TRBV7-9 ASSSGQNTEAF
TRBJ1-2 TRBV7-2 ASSHDYSKYGYT
TRBJ1-1 TRBV19 ASSTQTGAEAF
TRBJ1-3 TRBV30 AWSPYYSGNTIY
TRBJ1-1 TRBV11-2 ASSLDAGVSEAF
TRBJ1-4 TRBV19 ASSIDGQGVRKLF
TRBJ2-2 TRBV19 ASSQTGTGGTGELF
TRBJ1-2 TRBV15 ATSRGGGGELDGYT
TRBJ1-1 TRBV14 ASSQGAGANTEAF
TRBJ2-7 TRBV4-1 ASSKGVEYEQY
TRBJ1-4 TRBV15 ATNTRLNEKLF
TRBJ2-4 TRBV23-1 ASSHPRSGDRTKNIQY
TRBJ2-7 TRBV4-1 ASSQGRQGVYEQY
TRBJ1-2 TRBV11-2 ASSLDQEGGYGYT
TRBJ2-7 TRBV7-4 ASSLTGAGKASYEQY
TRBJ2-1 TRBV19 ASTGTSGYNEQF
TRBJ1-1 TRBV5-6 ASSLAGHFGATEAF
TRBJ2-7 TRBV18 ASSLEAGASYEQY